Following are 18 T cell receptor beta chains from one sample sequenced in a study of CD8+ T cells in alopecia areata (dated by TCRdb to between 2017 and 2018). Interpreted using the paper, the treatment or condition label stands for: oral pan-JAK inhibitor, 5-10 mg twice daily. The library came from the immunoSEQ multiplex PCR assay. To provide template for TCR sequencing, every sample had RNA extracted and reverse transcribed into cDNA. In its TCRdb copy, this immuneACCESS table keeps in-frame sequences only and misses some clones. Where compared with another copy, unresolved V genes explain less than half of these, and the others have no known cause. This sample holds 150,000 to 200,000 clones; just under 65% were observed only once. The ten top clones hold about 1.3% of the sample. Here the sequenced sample was CD4+ T cells sorted from blood, taken between weeks 47 and 50, from a patient treated with tofacitinib. These receptors originate from a human donor with alopecia areata.

The sample holds one count of this clone. V usage is TRBV4-3 and J usage is TRBJ2-7, with TRBD2 matching over 10 bases. V shed 0 bases and J 6 bases; nucleotides not matched to a gene: 14. The CDR3 length is 18 residues. Per the germline V gene, CDR1 is LGHNA and CDR2 is YSLEER. The DNA of the CDR3 is TGCGCCAGCAGCCAAGATGTCCCCCAGCGGGGGGGTTCGGGCGAGCAGTACTTC. It translates to CASSQDVPQRGGSGEQYF.

There are a few counts of this clone. The rearrangement links TRBV4-3 to TRBJ2-3, with 9 bases fitting TRBD2. Trimming took 2 bases from V and 2 from J; bases not matched to a gene: 5. There are 16 residues in the CDR3. Germline V gives CDR1 LGHNA, CDR2 YSLEER. CDR3 region: CASSQTASGTTDTQYF. CDR3 nucleotides: TGCGCCAGCAGCCAAACTGCTAGCGGGACCACAGATACGCAGTATTTT.

This clone has at least ten counts. This chain joins TRBV27 and TRBJ2-1; 8 positions agree with TRBD1. Germline assignment: CDR1 MNHEY and CDR2 SMNVEV (reference sequence). The CDR3 has 15 amino acids. V gave up 2 bases and J gave up 4 bases; unmatched junction bases: 4. The chain's CDR3 is CASSLQGAVYNEQFF. DNA of the CDR3: TGTGCCAGCAGTTTACAGGGGGCGGTATACAATGAGCAGTTCTTC.

The V gene is TRBV20-1, the J gene TRBJ2-5; D uncertain. V was trimmed by 5 bases and J by 4 bases, leaving 5 bases between them. Germline assignment: CDR1 DFQATT and CDR2 SNEGSKA (reference sequence). The CDR3 is 10 residues long. The CDR3: CSAGLETQYF. In nucleotides, the CDR3 is TGCAGTGCTGGGCTAGAGACCCAGTACTTC.

The chain recombines TRBV20-1 with TRBJ2-7; D could derive from TRBD1 or TRBD2 (5 bases each). The CDR3 spans 11 residues. The germline V and J ends were trimmed by 6 bases and 2 bases, with 8 bases remaining between them. Germline V gives CDR1 DFQATT, CDR2 SNEGSKA (reference sequence). The CDR3 loop is CSAMGAYEQYF. The CDR3 coding sequence is TGCAGTGCCATGGGGGCCTACGAGCAGTACTTC.

The J gene is TRBJ2-5, the V gene TRBV20-1; D is unresolved. V lost 3 bases, J lost 5 bases, and 7 bases lay in between. The CDR3 loop spans 11 amino acids. Germline assignment: CDR1 DFQATT and CDR2 SNEGSKA (reference sequence). Written as DNA, the CDR3 is TGCAGTGCTAGCGATGGGGAGACCCAGTACTTC. This gives the protein CSASDGETQYF.

V and J are TRBV2 and TRBJ1-6; tentative D call: TRBD1 (5 bases). The CDR3 runs to 16 residues. V lost 4 bases, J lost 8 bases, and 18 bases lay in between. Germline V gene lookup returns CDR1 SNHLY and CDR2 FYNNEI. The CDR3 reads CASSGAGSTLYSPLHF. DNA for the CDR3: TGTGCCAGCAGTGGCGCAGGGTCTACGTTGTATTCACCCCTCCACTTT.

This clone was found a few times. The chain has TRBV29-1 and TRBJ2-3; 13 bases match TRBD2. With V trimmed by 3 bases and J by 5 bases, 11 bases remained unmatched. The CDR3 extends over 17 amino acids. Germline-derived CDR1 and CDR2 are SQVTM and ANQGSEA. The CDR3 DNA is TGCAGCGTTGAGCCGGGACTAGCGGGGACCAGTAGAGATACGCAGTATTTT. This translates into CSVEPGLAGTSRDTQYF.

The chain recombines TRBV29-1 with TRBJ1-2, with 12 bases identical to TRBD1. The CDR3 runs to 17 residues. Germline V CDR1 and CDR2: SQVTM, ANQGSEA. Trimming cost V 7 bases and J 4 bases; bases outside gene matches: 16. CDR3 DNA: TGCAGCGGGGCCGTCGGGACAGGGGGCGCCGGGGGCTATGGCTACACCTTC. Amino acids: CSGAVGTGGAGGYGYTF.

The J gene is TRBJ1-1, the V gene TRBV29-1; 7 nucleotides match TRBD1. V was clipped by 5 bases and J by 6 bases; unmatched bases: 15. This CDR3 region has 15 residues. The germline V gene has CDR1 SQVTM and CDR2 ANQGSEA. DNA for the CDR3: TGCAGCGTTATTTACTTTACGACAGGGTCCTCTGAAGCTTTCTTT. Its translation is CSVIYFTTGSSEAFF. Combining the CDR3 with reference TRBV29-1 and TRBJ1-1 gives the whole variable domain SAVISQKPSRDICQRGTSLTIQCQVDSQVTMMFWYRQQPGQSLTLIATANQGSEATYESGFVIDKFPISRPNLTFSTLTVSNMSPEDSSIYLCSVIYFTTGSSEAFFGQGTRLTVV.

The J gene is TRBJ2-7, the V gene TRBV7-9; 8 bases fit TRBD1. CDR3 length: 14 amino acids. J was trimmed by 0 bases and V by 3 bases; bases with no gene match: 1. The germline gives CDR1 SEHNR, CDR2 FQNEAQ (reference sequence). Here the CDR3 reads CASSFGQGSYEQYF. CDR3 in DNA: TGTGCCAGCAGCTTCGGACAGGGCTCCTACGAGCAGTACTTC.

The CDR3 loop is CASSLYDTQYF. The CDR3 DNA reads as TGTGCCAGCAGCTTATATGATACGCAGTATTTT. The chain uses TRBV7-2 and TRBJ2-3, with D hard to call. Trimming pared 2 bases from V and 6 bases from J, leaving 3 bases between. CDR1 SGHTA and CDR2 FQGNSA come from the germline V gene. The CDR3 has 11 residues.

J is TRBJ1-2 and V is TRBV29-1, with TRBD1 as a possible D gene (5 bases). Germline V gives CDR1 SQVTM, CDR2 ANQGSEA. V was cut by 6 bases and J by 8 bases, with 19 bases left in between. The CDR3 is made up of 13 amino acids. CDR3 residues: CSVVRVVEGGYTF. In DNA form, the CDR3 reads TGCAGCGTCGTCAGGGTCGTGGAGGGCGGCTACACCTTC.

Points on this clone: The junction departs from germline at one end; a sequencing error may be responsible. CDR3 sequence: CASSHGTEPFF. DNA for the CDR3: TGTGCCAGCAGCCACGGGACAGAACCTTTCTTC. The gene calls are TRBV7-9 and TRBJ2-7; TRBD1 aligns across 7 bases. The CDR3 consists of 11 residues. CDR1 is SEHNR, CDR2 FQNEAQ, per germline (reference sequence).

The chain combines TRBV6-5 with TRBJ1-4, with TRBD1 matching 7 bases. The CDR3 length is 14 residues. V gave up 6 bases and J gave up 10 bases; unmatched junction bases: 11. The germline gives CDR1 MNHEY, CDR2 SVGAGI. CDR3 region: CASSSGGQLRKLFF. The CDR3 nucleotides are TGTGCCAGCAGCTCCGGGGGACAGTTGAGAAAACTGTTTTTT.

This rearrangement joins TRBV25-1 to TRBJ1-1; unclear D gene. CDR1 is MGHDK and CDR2 is SYGVNS in the germline V gene. This CDR3 is built from 15 residues. Trimming shortened V by 5 bases and J by 5 bases, and 18 bases separated the two germline ends. The CDR3 loop reads CASSPTRGSGTEAFF. The CDR3 DNA reads as TGTGCCAGCAGTCCAACTCGAGGCAGCGGGACTGAAGCTTTCTTT. Based on the CDR3 plus reference TRBV25-1 and TRBJ1-1, the full variable domain is EADIYQTPRYLVIGTGKKITLECSQTMGHDKMYWYQQDPGMELHLIHYSYGVNSTEKGDLSSESTVSRIRTEHFPLTLESARPSHTSQYLCASSPTRGSGTEAFFGQGTRLTVV.

The chain combines TRBV29-1 with TRBJ2-7; TRBD1 agrees at 10 bases. CDR1 is SQVTM, CDR2 ANQGSEA, per germline. V gave up 6 bases and J gave up 3 bases; unmatched junction bases: 8. The CDR3 totals 14 residues. This chain's CDR3 is CSVPTGGKVYEQYF. The CDR3 DNA sequence: TGCAGCGTCCCGACAGGGGGCAAAGTCTACGAGCAGTACTTC.

The gene calls are TRBV30 and TRBJ1-1; no clear D gene. This CDR3 is built from 13 residues. V shed 0 bases and J shed 0 bases, with 5 bases lying between them. Germline V CDR1 and CDR2: GTSNPN, SVGIG (reference sequence). The CDR3 spells CAWSVSLNTEAFF. The CDR3 nucleotides read TGTGCCTGGAGTGTATCCCTGAACACTGAAGCTTTCTTT.